A single sample gave rise to the 2 T cell receptor beta chains below, sequenced in a study of T cell changes during pregnancy in multiple sclerosis. Profiled with immunoSEQ multiplex PCR; TCRdb holds only in-frame clones, not every one. This sample has fewer than 40,000 clones; approximately 89% occur once, and the top ten carry approximately 5%. The source was CD8+ T cells from peripheral blood mononuclear cells, collected in the first trimester of pregnancy. These receptors all come from a female donor with multiple sclerosis, enrolled in a pregnancy study.

The chain couples TRBV14 to TRBJ1-1; D uncertain. The CDR3 contains 12 residues. The germline gives CDR1 SGHDN, CDR2 FVKESK. Trimming left V 8 bases short and J 0 bases short, with 7 bases between. The DNA for the CDR3 is TGTGCCAGCGGGCGGGTGAACACTGAAGCTTTCTTT. Protein: CASGRVNTEAFF.

The rearrangement joins TRBV18 to TRBJ2-7; a possible D gene is TRBD1 (5 bases). Germline V gene sequence: CDR1 KGHSH, CDR2 LQKENI. V lost 3 bases to trimming and J lost 2 bases, with 11 bases between them. CDR3 length: 14 residues. Written as DNA, the CDR3 is TGTGCCAGCTCACCGTGGGGCGGTACCTACGAGCAGTACTTC. Translating it yields CASSPWGGTYEQYF.